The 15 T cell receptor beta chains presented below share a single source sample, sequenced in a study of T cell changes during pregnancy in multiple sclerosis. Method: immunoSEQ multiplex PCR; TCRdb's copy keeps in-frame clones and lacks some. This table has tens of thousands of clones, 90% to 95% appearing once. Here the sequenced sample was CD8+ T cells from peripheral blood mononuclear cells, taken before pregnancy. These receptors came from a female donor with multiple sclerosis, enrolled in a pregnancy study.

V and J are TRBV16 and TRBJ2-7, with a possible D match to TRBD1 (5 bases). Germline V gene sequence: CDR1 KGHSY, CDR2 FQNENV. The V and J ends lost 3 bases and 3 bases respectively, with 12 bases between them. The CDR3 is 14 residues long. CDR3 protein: CASSQLGQNYEQYF. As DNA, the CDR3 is TGTGCCAGCAGCCAGCTGGGGCAGAACTACGAGCAGTACTTC.

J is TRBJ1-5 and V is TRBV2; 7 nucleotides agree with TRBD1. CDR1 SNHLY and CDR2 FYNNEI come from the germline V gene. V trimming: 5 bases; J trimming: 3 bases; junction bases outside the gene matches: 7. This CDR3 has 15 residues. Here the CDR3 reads CASSQGQAANQPQHF. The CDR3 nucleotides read TGTGCCAGCAGTCAAGGACAGGCCGCCAATCAGCCCCAGCATTTT.

CDR3 sequence (DNA): TGTGCCAGCAACCCCAGGATGAGCTCCTACGAGCAGTACTTC. Protein product: CASNPRMSSYEQYF. The chain recombines TRBV6-6 with TRBJ2-7; no definite D call. Deletions cut 7 bases from V and 0 bases from J, with 13 bases between. Germline CDR1 is MNHNY and CDR2 is SVGAGI (reference sequence). The CDR3 totals 14 residues.

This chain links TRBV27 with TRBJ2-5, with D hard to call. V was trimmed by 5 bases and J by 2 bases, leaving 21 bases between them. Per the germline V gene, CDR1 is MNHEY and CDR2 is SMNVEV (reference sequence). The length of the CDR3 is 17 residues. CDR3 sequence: CASSALYENPFQETQYF. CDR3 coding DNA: TGTGCCAGCAGTGCCCTCTATGAGAACCCCTTTCAAGAGACCCAGTACTTC.

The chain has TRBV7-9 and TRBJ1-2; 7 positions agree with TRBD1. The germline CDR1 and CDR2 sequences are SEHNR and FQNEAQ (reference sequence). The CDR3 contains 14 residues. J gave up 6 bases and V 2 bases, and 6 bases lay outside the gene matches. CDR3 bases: TGTGCCAGCAGCTTATTCTCCACAGGGGATGGCTACACCTTC. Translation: CASSLFSTGDGYTF.

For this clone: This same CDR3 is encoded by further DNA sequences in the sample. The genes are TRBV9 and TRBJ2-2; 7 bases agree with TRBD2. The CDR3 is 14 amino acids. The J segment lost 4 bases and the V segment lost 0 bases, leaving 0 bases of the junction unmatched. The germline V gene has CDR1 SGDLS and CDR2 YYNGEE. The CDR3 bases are TGTGCCAGCAGCGTAGGGGGGGGCACCGGGGAGCTGTTTTTT. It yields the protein CASSVGGGTGELFF.

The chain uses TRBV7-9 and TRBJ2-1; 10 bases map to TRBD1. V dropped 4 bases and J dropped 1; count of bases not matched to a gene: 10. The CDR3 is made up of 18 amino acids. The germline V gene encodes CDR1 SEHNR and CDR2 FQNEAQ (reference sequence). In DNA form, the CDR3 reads TGTGCCAGCAGCTCTCCATTCGGGGGACAGGGGTCCTACAATGAGCAGTTCTTC. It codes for CASSSPFGGQGSYNEQFF.

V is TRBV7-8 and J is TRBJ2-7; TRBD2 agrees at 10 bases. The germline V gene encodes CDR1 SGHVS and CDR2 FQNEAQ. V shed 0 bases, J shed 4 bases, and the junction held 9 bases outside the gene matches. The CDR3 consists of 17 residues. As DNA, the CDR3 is TGTGCCAGCAGCTTAGCCCGAATAGCGGGAGGCCCGTACGAGCAGTACTTC. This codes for CASSLARIAGGPYEQYF.

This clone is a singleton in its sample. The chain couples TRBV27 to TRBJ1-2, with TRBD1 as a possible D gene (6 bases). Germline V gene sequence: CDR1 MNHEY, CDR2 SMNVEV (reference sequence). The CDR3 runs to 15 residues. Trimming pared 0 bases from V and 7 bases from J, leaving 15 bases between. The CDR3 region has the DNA TGTGCCAGCAGTTTATCAGCTGGACAGCGAGTTGGCTACACCTTC. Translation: CASSLSAGQRVGYTF.

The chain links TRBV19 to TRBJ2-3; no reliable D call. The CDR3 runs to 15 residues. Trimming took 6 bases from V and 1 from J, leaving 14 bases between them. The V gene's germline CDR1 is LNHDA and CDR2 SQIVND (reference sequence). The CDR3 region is CASRIASRGTDTQYF. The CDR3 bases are TGTGCCAGTAGGATCGCATCTCGAGGCACAGATACGCAGTATTTT.

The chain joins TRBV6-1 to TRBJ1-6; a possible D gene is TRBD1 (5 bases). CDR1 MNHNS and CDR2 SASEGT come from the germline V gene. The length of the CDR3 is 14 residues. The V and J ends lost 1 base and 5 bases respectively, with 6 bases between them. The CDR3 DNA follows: TGTGCCAGCAGTGAAGGCAGGGATAATTCACCCCTCCACTTT. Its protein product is CASSEGRDNSPLHF.

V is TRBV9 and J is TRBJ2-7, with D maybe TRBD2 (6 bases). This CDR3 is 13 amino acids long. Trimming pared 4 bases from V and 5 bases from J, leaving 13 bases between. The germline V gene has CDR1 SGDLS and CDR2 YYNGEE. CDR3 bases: TGTGCCAGCAGCTCGGGAGTTTTAGACGAGCAGTACTTC. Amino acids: CASSSGVLDEQYF.

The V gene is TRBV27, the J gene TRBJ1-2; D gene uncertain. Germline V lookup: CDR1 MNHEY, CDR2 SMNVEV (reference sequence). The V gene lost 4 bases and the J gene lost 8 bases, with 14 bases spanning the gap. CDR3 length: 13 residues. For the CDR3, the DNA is TGTGCCAGCAGTTCCCCTTCGGGAGGAGGCTACACCTTC. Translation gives CASSSPSGGGYTF.

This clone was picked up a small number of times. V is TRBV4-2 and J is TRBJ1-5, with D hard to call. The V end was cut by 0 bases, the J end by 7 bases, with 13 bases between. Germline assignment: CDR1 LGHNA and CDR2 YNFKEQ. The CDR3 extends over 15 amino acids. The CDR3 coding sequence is TGTGCCAGCAGCCAAGATGCACACAGCGGGCAGCCCCAGCATTTT. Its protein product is CASSQDAHSGQPQHF.

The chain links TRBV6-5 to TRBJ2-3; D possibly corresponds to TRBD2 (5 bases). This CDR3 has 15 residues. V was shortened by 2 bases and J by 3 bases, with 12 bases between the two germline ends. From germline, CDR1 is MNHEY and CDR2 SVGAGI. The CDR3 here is CASSYAGRDTDTQYF. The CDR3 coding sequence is TGTGCCAGCAGTTACGCGGGTCGGGATACAGATACGCAGTATTTT.